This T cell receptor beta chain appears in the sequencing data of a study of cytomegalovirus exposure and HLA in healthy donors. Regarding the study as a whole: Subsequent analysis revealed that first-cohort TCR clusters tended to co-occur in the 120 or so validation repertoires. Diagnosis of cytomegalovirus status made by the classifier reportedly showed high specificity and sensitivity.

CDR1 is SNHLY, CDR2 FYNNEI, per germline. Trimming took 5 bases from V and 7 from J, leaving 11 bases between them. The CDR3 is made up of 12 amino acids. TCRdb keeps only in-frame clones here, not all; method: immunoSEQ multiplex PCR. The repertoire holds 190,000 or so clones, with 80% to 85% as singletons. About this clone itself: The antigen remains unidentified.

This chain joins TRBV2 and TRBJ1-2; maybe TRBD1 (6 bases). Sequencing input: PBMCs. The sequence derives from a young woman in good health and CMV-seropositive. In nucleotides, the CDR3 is TGTGCCAGCAGTCAAAAACAGGGTGGCTACACCTTC. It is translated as CASSQKQGGYTF.